The source of this TCR beta chain is a study of blood T cell repertoires in COVID-19 (TCRdb year 2020). For the study in its entirety: Samples covering the acute and convalescent phases of COVID-19 were provided by collaborators in the United States, Italy and Spain. The material from the prospective study consisted of cDNA or gDNA derived from T cells, B-cell-depleted T cells, or PBMCs. The dataset comprised deeply sampled blood TCRbeta repertoires from subjects exposed to, actively infected with, or recovered from COVID-19. The repertoires were made available in a free public database intended to serve as a resource for research on the immune response to SARS-CoV-2. The samples were drawn from two sources: the first 160 participants of the ongoing ImmuneRACE study, and fewer than 1,500 subjects contributed by 6 global collaborators. Sample metadata almost always included a de-identified subject ID, COVID-19 status, age in years and sex. Where available, HLA class I and class II types were obtained from metadata supplied by the sample provider rather than from assay-based typing. Broad study findings and their caveats: Clinical and demographic metadata were provided uncurated, with the amount varying by source and participant.

Whole blood was collected in K2EDTA tubes by collaborating institutions according to the institutions' own protocols. For TCRbeta analysis, collaborator samples were shipped as frozen whole blood, as isolated PBMCs, or as DNA extracted from either sample type. The immunoSEQ Assay, a bias-controlled multiplex PCR, was used to amplify TCRbeta CDR3 regions from genomic DNA. Per the original workflow: The number of nucleated cells in each sample was estimated by amplification of reference gene primers within the assay. To quantify the absolute abundance of each unique TCRbeta CDR3 rearrangement, sequence reads were collapsed and filtered. For each sample, productive Simpson clonality was calculated by taking the square root of Simpson's diversity index across productive rearrangements. In TCRdb, the immuneACCESS table is reduced to in-frame sequences with V and J assigned. These tables do not hold every clone; where another copy was compared, an unresolved V gene accounts for under half, and the others remain unexplained. The DNA was the basis for D and trimming; V, J and clone size are from that table. The sample records 81,000 or so clones, roughly four fifths of which are singletons. About an eighth of the sample is taken by the ten largest.

Of note for this clone: It lacks a known antigen. No base quality information exists; no much larger clone differs at one position.

The cysteine opens and the phenylalanine closes a CDR3 of 17 amino acids. Only the CDR3 DNA is retained, 51 bases long and in frame from the first base. Per the germline V gene, SGHTS is the CDR1 and YDEGEE is the CDR2. V and J are trimmed by 2 bases and 5 bases, and the gene matches miss 11 bases of the junction. This clonotype was obtained from a human donor in a cohort sampled during active COVID-19. The sample taken for sequencing was peripheral blood. The V gene is TRBV5-8 and the J gene is TRBJ1-2; 11 bases in the middle match TRBD1. The CDR3 amino acid sequence is: CASSFPYGTGGRYGYTF. The nucleotide sequence is TGTGCCAGCAGCTTCCCGTATGGGACAGGGGGAAGATATGGCTACACCTTC.